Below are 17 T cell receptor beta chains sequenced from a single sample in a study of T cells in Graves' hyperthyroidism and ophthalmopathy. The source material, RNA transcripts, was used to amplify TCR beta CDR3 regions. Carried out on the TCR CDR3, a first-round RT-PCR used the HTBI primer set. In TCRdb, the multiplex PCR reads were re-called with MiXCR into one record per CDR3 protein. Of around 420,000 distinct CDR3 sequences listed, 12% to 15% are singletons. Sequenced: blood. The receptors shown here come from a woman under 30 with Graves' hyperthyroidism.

The CDR3 protein is CASSRIGYGYTF. In DNA form, the CDR3 reads TGTGCCAGCAGCCGCATCGGGTATGGCTACACCTTC. The chain employs TRBV11-2 and TRBJ1-2; D is unresolved. Trimming removed 5 bases from V and 5 bases from J, with 9 bases in between. The CDR3 runs to 12 residues. CDR1 is SGHAT and CDR2 is FQNNGV in the germline V gene.

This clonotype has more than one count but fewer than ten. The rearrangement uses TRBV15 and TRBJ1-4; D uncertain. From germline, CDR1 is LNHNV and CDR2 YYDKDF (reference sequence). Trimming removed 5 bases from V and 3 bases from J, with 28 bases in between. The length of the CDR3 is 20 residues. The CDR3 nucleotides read TGTGCCACCAGCGTAATCCCAAGCCAGGCAGCCCGGGATGCTAATGAAAAACTGTTTTTT. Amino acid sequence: CATSVIPSQAARDANEKLFF.

CDR3 residues: CATSDASGGFQYF. The CDR3 DNA reads TGTGCCACCAGTGATGCATCAGGGGGTTTTCAGTATTTT. The J gene is TRBJ2-3, the V gene TRBV24-1; TRBD1 matches at 7 bases. The CDR3 spans 13 residues. Germline lookup yields CDR1 KGHDR and CDR2 SFDVKD. After removal of 3 bases from V and 12 bases from J, the junction contained 8 bases not matched to a gene.

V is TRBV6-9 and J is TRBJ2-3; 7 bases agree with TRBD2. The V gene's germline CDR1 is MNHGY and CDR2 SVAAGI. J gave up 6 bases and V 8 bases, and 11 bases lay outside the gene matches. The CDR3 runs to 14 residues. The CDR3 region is CASRREEFSDTQYF. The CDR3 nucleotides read TGTGCCAGCCGACGGGAGGAGTTTTCGGATACGCAGTATTTT.

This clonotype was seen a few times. Written as DNA, the CDR3 is TGTGCCAGCAGCGTAACTAGCGGGAACTACAATGAGCAGTTCTTC. Encoded protein: CASSVTSGNYNEQFF. The chain is built from TRBV9 and TRBJ2-1, with 10 bases fitting TRBD2. CDR3 size: 15 residues. CDR1 SGDLS and CDR2 YYNGEE come from the germline V gene. With 1 base clipped from V and 3 bases from J, the junction kept 1 base outside the gene matches.

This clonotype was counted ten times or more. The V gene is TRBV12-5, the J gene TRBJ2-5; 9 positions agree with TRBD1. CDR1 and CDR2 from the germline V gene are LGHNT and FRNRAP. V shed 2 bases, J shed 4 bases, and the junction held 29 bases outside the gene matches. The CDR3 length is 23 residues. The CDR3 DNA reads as TGTGCTAGTGGTTTGTTAAAGGCCAGAGAGTTAAACACAACAGGGGGCATAAGAGAGACCCAGTACTTC. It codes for CASGLLKARELNTTGGIRETQYF.

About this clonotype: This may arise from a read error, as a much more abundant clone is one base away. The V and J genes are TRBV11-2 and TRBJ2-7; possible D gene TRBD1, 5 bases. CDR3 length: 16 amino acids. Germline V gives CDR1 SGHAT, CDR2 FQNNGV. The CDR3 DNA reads TGTGCCGGCAGCCAAGGGGCACCGCCTTTCTCCGGCGAGCAGTACTTC. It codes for CAGSQGAPPFSGEQYF.

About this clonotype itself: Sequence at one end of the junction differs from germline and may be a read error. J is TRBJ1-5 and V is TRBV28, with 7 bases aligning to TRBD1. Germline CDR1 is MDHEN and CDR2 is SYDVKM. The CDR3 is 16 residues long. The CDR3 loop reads CAGRGTARPYNQPQHF. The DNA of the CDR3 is TGTGCCGGCAGAGGGACAGCCAGGCCCTATAATCAGCCCCAGCATTTT.

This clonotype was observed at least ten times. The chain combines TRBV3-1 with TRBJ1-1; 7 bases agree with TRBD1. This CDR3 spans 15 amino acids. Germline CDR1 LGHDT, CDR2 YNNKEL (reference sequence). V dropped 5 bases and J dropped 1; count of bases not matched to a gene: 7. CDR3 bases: TGTGCCAGCAGCGAAAGGGGGCTGCCGAACACTGAAGCTTTCTTT. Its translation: CASSERGLPNTEAFF.

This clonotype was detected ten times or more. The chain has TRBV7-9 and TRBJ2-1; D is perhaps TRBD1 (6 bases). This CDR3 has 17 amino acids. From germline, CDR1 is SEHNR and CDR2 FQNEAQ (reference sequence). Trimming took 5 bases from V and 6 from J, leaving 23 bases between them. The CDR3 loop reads CASSAPNRDLSGNEQFF. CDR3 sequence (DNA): TGTGCCAGCAGCGCGCCTAACAGGGATTTAAGTGGCAATGAGCAGTTCTTC. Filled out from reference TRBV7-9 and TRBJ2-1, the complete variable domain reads DTGVSQNPRHKITKRGQNVTFRCDPISEHNRLYWYRQTLGQGPEFLTYFQNEAQLEKSRLLSDRFSAERPKGSFSTLEIQRTEQGDSAMYLCASSAPNRDLSGNEQFFGPGTRLTVL.

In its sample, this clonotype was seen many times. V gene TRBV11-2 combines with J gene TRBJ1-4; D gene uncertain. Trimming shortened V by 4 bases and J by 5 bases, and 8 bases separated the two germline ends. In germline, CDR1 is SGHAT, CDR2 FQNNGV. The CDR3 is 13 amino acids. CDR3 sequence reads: CASSYRSNEKLFF. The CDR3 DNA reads TGTGCCAGCAGCTATCGGTCGAATGAAAAACTGTTTTTT.

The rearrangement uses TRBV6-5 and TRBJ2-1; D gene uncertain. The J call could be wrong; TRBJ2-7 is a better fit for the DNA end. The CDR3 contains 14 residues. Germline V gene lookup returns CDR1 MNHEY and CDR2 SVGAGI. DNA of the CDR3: TGTGCCAGCAGTTACTCGGAAAGCGTGGTTGAGCAGTACTTC. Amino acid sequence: CASSYSESVVEQYF.

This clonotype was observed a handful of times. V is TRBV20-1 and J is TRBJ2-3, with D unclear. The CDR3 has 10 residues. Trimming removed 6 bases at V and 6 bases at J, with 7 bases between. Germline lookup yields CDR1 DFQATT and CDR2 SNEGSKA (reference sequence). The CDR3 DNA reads TGCAGTGCAGGCGCTGATACGCAGTATTTT. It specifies CSAGADTQYF.

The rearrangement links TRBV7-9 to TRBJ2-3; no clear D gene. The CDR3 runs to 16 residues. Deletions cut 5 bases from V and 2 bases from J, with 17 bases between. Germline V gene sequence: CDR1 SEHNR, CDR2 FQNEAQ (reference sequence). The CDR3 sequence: CASSPWTARTTDTQYF. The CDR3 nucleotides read TGTGCCAGCAGCCCATGGACGGCCAGAACCACAGATACGCAGTATTTT.

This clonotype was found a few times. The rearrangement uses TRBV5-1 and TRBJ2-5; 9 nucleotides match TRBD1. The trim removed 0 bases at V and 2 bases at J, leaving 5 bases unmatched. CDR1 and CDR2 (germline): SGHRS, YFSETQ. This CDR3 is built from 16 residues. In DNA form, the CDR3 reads TGCGCCAGCAGCTTGGGGGGGACAGGGCTTCAAGAGACCCAGTACTTC. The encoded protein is CASSLGGTGLQETQYF. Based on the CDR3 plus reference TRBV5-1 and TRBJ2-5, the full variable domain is KAGVTQTPRYLIKTRGQQVTLSCSPISGHRSVSWYQQTPGQGLQFLFEYFSETQRNKGNFPGRFSGRQFSNSRSEMNVSTLELGDSALYLCASSLGGTGLQETQYFGPGTRLLVL.

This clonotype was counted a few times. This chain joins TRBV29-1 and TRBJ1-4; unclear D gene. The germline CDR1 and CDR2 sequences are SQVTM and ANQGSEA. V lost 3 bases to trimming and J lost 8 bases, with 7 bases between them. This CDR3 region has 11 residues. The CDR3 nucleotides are TGCAGCGTTGATTCCGGGGAAAAACTGTTTTTT. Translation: CSVDSGEKLFF. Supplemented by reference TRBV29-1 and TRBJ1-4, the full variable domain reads SAVISQKPSRDICQRGTSLTIQCQVDSQVTMMFWYRQQPGQSLTLIATANQGSEATYESGFVIDKFPISRPNLTFSTLTVSNMSPEDSSIYLCSVDSGEKLFFGSGTQLSVL.

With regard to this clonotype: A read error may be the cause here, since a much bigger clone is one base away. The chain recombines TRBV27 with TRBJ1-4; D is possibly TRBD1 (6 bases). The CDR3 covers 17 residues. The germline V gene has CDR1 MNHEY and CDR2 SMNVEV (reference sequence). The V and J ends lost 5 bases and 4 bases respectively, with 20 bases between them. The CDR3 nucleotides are TGTGCCAGCAGTCCCCAATCCTTCGGGGGCGTTAATGAAAAACTGTTTTTT. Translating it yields CASSPQSFGGVNEKLFF.